This record covers a single TCR beta chain. The sample belongs to a study of blood T cell repertoires in COVID-19. The J segment lost 5 bases and the V segment lost 0 bases, leaving 5 bases of the junction unmatched. The V gene's germline CDR1 is GTSNPN and CDR2 SVGIG (reference sequence). The CDR3 is made up of 14 amino acids. Method: immunoSEQ multiplex PCR; TCRdb's copy keeps in-frame clones and lacks some. The sample includes approximately 200,000 clones, 65% to 85% of them seen just once. The sequence was collected from a woman over 75 with acute or convalescent COVID-19. J is TRBJ2-3 and V is TRBV30; 7 nucleotides line up with TRBD1. What was sequenced was peripheral blood. CDR3 DNA: TGTGCCTGGAGTGTAGGGACAGCGGAAGATACGCAGTATTTT. Its translation is CAWSVGTAEDTQYF.